What follows describes a single T cell receptor (beta chain). Data came from immunoSEQ multiplex PCR; TCRdb stores just in-frame clones and leaves some out. The repertoire holds roughly 410,000 clones, with around 91% as singletons. The data are from a study of blood T cell repertoires in COVID-19. On the study more broadly: Acute and convalescent COVID-19 samples came from the United States, Italy and Spain.

In Seattle, patients joined the study during active infection and were tracked longitudinally. Per germline, CDR1 ENHRY and CDR2 SYGVKD. CDR3 size: 15 residues. Trimming cost V 3 bases and J 3 bases, with 15 bases left between them. Source material: peripheral blood. This chain uses TRBV10-3 with TRBJ2-7, with D possibly being TRBD1 (5 bases). The sequence derives from a woman aged 40-49 years with COVID-19, enrolled during active disease. The CDR3 bases are TGTGCCATCAGTGACTCCCGGGCAGGGAACTACGAGCAGTACTTC. It encodes CAISDSRAGNYEQYF.